This entry is about one TCR beta chain. Antigen: not known. This entry belongs to a study of cytomegalovirus exposure and HLA in healthy donors. Whole-study context: There were tens of millions of unique TCRs (from HLA-typed donors) in an early data release. Study-level points and caveats: The Asian-associated ancestry cluster reportedly had fewer N-insertions than the approximately 700-donor mean in a later analysis.

It was with 60 Vbeta and 13 Jbeta primers that the PCR ran. Measured with immunoSEQ multiplex PCR; TCRdb has only the in-frame clones, and not every one. The sample has about 160,000 clones; roughly 77% are singletons. Unmatched junction bases numbered 7, after V lost 2 bases and J lost 6 bases. The CDR3 is made up of 15 amino acids. CDR1 is SQVTM, CDR2 ANQGSEA, per germline. This chain joins TRBV29-1 and TRBJ2-7; TRBD2 matches 13 bases. The material sequenced was PBMCs. The TCR sequence derives from a woman younger than 30 in good health and CMV-seronegative. This chain's CDR3 is CSVESRGLAGFEQYF. CDR3 in DNA: TGCAGCGTTGAATCCAGGGGACTAGCGGGATTCGAGCAGTACTTC.